The T cell receptor beta chain described here comes from a study of CD8 T cells in ankylosing spondylitis. General observations from the study: Clones tied to disease were said to be significantly enriched in matched ankylosing spondylitis synovial fluid. Ankylosing spondylitis blood seemed to carry a telltale TCR beta motif made of several highly homologous variants. Both synovial fluid and blood in reactive arthritis had previously been reported to carry some motif variants.

Regarding this clonotype: Its antigen is currently unknown.

CDR3 length equals 17 residues. The ends lost 3 bases at V and 10 bases at J; junction bases unmatched: 16. Germline assignment: CDR1 SGDLS and CDR2 YYNGEE. TCR beta libraries were made by quantitative 5'-RACE with molecular barcodes. MiXCR was run by TCRdb on the 5' RACE reads, yielding one entry per CDR3 protein. The sample lists about 440,000 distinct CDR3 sequences, roughly a sixth occurring once. The receptor's source is a male donor with ankylosing spondylitis. Sequencing used blood, either unsorted or a sorted T cell fraction (not recorded which). The V call is TRBV9, the J call TRBJ2-1; TRBD2 matches 10 bases. CDR3 amino acids: CASSGTSGTSVRGEQFF. Here the CDR3 DNA reads TGTGCCAGCAGCGGGACCTCCGGGACTAGCGTCCGGGGGGAGCAGTTCTTC.